Only a few counts were recorded for the clone carrying this TCR beta chain. Its antigen remains unknown. This may come from a read error, since a much larger clone is one base off. At the DNA level, this CDR3 is encoded by other sequences in the same sample as well. The data were obtained in a study of beta chain features in type 1 diabetes. The overall study: Cell yields, gender and age were comparable in patients and healthy donors. All samples combined gave 95 million to 130 million sorted cells for examination. Study conclusions and caveats: Among patients with Type 1 diabetes, TCRB CDR3s were moderately but significantly shorter in every one of the four CD4+ subsets.

Expressed TCRB transcripts were sequenced because the isolated RNA had all been reverse transcribed beforehand. Sequenced by immunoSEQ multiplex PCR; TCRdb stores in-frame clones only, minus some. The data show around 710,000 clones, with around 12% seen just once and around 0.12% held by the top ten. Trimming pared 6 bases from V and 5 bases from J, leaving 7 bases between. CDR1 MNHNY and CDR2 SVGAGI come from the germline V gene (reference sequence). This CDR3 is built from 11 residues. The clonotype originates from a young man with type 1 diabetes. Source material: naive CD4+ T cells from blood. The rearrangement uses TRBV6-6 and TRBJ2-5; D call uncertain. CDR3 coding DNA: TGTGCCAGCAGCTTGGGGGAGACCCAGTACTTC. This sequence encodes CASSLGETQYF.